The rows below give T cell receptor beta chains drawn from one sample of a study of beta chain features in type 1 diabetes. Generated by immunoSEQ multiplex PCR, the TCRdb table keeps only in-frame clones and is missing some. The sample yields around 690,000 clones, roughly 12% seen once. The sequenced sample consisted of naive CD4+ T cells from blood. These receptors were obtained from a man between 25 and 39 years old with type 1 diabetes. The CDR3 runs from the conserved cysteine through the conserved F or W.

v_call: TRBV6-5; cdr3_aa: CASSYGGGAYEQYF
v_call: TRBV27; cdr3_aa: CASRGTGFHTDTQYF
v_call: TRBV6-5; cdr3_aa: CASGQGAEQPQHF
v_call: TRBV5-1; cdr3_aa: CASSRGGSDNQPQHF
v_call: TRBV4-3; cdr3_aa: CASSQGAGYSYEQYF
v_call: TRBV7-2; cdr3_aa: CASSLRRDDTQYF
v_call: TRBV6-5; cdr3_aa: CASVATAGWYYTF
v_call: TRBV27; cdr3_aa: CATTKDSPNSYNEQFF
v_call: TRBV5-1; cdr3_aa: CASSLGQGFYEQYF
v_call: TRBV7-2; cdr3_aa: CASSHDRAFNYEQYF
v_call: TRBV6-5; cdr3_aa: CASSYDRNYGYTF
v_call: TRBV7-2; cdr3_aa: CASSLARGGDTQYF
v_call: TRBV4-1; cdr3_aa: CASSQDRRRDEQYF
v_call: TRBV6-5; cdr3_aa: CASSYRGETNEKLFF
v_call: TRBV29-1; cdr3_aa: CSVEDPDRGHGYTF
v_call: TRBV7-3; cdr3_aa: CASSLTGGQPNTEAFF
v_call: TRBV7-2; cdr3_aa: CASSLSPSNYGYTF
v_call: TRBV5-1; cdr3_aa: CASSLPGERSSGYTF
v_call: TRBV20-1; cdr3_aa: CSVSQETQYF
v_call: TRBV6-5; cdr3_aa: CASSYSRGANYGYTF
v_call: TRBV4-2; cdr3_aa: CASSLPGGGTNEKLFF
v_call: TRBV6-5; cdr3_aa: CASSPPQGFPNEQFF
v_call: TRBV25-1; cdr3_aa: CASSLGGEKLFF
v_call: TRBV7-2; cdr3_aa: CASSLGGAGSYNEQFF
v_call: TRBV10-2; cdr3_aa: CASRYSTVLNTEAFF
v_call: TRBV25-1; cdr3_aa: CASSDGQGNYGYTF
v_call: TRBV4-2; cdr3_aa: CASSQDVKSGGPGREQFF
v_call: TRBV27; cdr3_aa: CASRTGSGGEKLFF
v_call: TRBV29-1; cdr3_aa: CSVDYGPSGPGGYTF
v_call: TRBV9; cdr3_aa: CASSPDGDTQYF
v_call: TRBV9; cdr3_aa: CASSVDPESNYGYTF
v_call: TRBV2; cdr3_aa: CASTGADEQFF
v_call: TRBV29-1; cdr3_aa: CSVQQETQYF
v_call: TRBV11-2; cdr3_aa: CASSSGQRSSYTF
v_call: TRBV9; cdr3_aa: CASSVGGAGRGKLFF
v_call: TRBV2; cdr3_aa: CASRGTDSPLHF
v_call: TRBV7-9; cdr3_aa: CASSPDSNYGYTF
v_call: TRBV29-1; cdr3_aa: CSVAWAGDFHTEAFF
v_call: TRBV2; cdr3_aa: CASSPRGGIDTGELFF
v_call: TRBV18; cdr3_aa: CASSPQTGYQPQHF
v_call: TRBV14; cdr3_aa: CASSPRAGTGSYEQYF
v_call: TRBV7-8; cdr3_aa: CASSEGTGSPYEQYF
v_call: TRBV18; cdr3_aa: CASSPQSSRNQPQHF
v_call: TRBV27; cdr3_aa: CASSYDPGSGESPLHF
v_call: TRBV18; cdr3_aa: CASSPRQPATNEKLFF
v_call: TRBV7-2; cdr3_aa: CASSFRFSYEQYF
v_call: TRBV5-4; cdr3_aa: CASSSSTSTFTDTQYF
v_call: TRBV18; cdr3_aa: CATRLAENTGELFF
v_call: TRBV7-9; cdr3_aa: CASSLETNYGYTF
v_call: TRBV10-3; cdr3_aa: CAITRTGLTDTQYF
v_call: TRBV4-3; cdr3_aa: CASSQSRQGAAGYTF
v_call: TRBV7-9; cdr3_aa: CASSLVRGAGITDTQYF
v_call: TRBV30; cdr3_aa: CAWRKVVTDTQYF